This paragraph reports one TCR beta chain. This clonotype was picked up a small number of times. The antigen this receptor binds is unknown. No clone much larger than this one lies a single base away; base qualities are absent. The sample's treatment or condition label is to be understood as: live attenuated yellow fever vaccine strain. A standard Ficoll-Paque protocol was used to isolate PBMCs from peripheral blood. CD4 and CD8 T-cell fractions were isolated with Dynabeads CD4 and CD8 positive selection kits. TriZol was used to extract RNA from bulk PBMCs, CD4 and CD8 fractions, and dextramer-positive and dextramer-negative fractions. The data stem from a study of T cells after yellow fever vaccination (dated by TCRdb to the late 2010s). Some background on the complete study: The SMART-Seq v4 Ultra Low Input RNA kit was used to prepare libraries from fractions with low cell numbers. The cohort comprised two healthy male donors, one aged 18 to 29 and one aged 30 to 40 years. Blood was drawn at multiple timepoints before and after primary and secondary immunization, with bulk PBMC replicates and cell subsets isolated. Bulk TCR alpha and beta repertoires were sequenced longitudinally to track T-cell clones before and after primary and booster YFV17D yellow fever vaccination. Study-wide findings and limitations: A small share of clonotypes was detected in both CD4 and CD8 compartments, with the overlap likely arising from convergent recombination. Because abundant contaminating clonotypes from the bulk population could be contained in FACS-sorted repertoires, computational filtering was required. The study included only two donors, which limits how far the findings can be generalized. Most clones expanded after primary vaccination (roughly 96% of CD4 and around 88% of CD8) were re-detected after the booster, suggesting that broad memory maintenance occurred. Compared with the primary T-cell response, the secondary T-cell response was weaker but faster, peaking on day 5 rather than day 15.

The instrument was an Illumina NovaSeq 6000. TCR cDNA was synthesized by 5'RACE template switching, through which a universal primer site and unique molecular identifiers were introduced. Priming of cDNA synthesis was performed from both the TCR alpha and TCR beta constant segments. Libraries were amplified in two PCR steps, with sample barcodes and sequencing adapters added in the second step. Sequencing of the libraries was done on either Illumina HiSeq 2500 (2x100 bp) or NovaSeq (2x150 bp). The authors' analysis ran thus. Reads were demultiplexed and collapsed into UMI consensus sequences with MIGEC, and V(D)J alignment was performed with MiXCR. Vaccine-responding clonotypes were defined with edgeR using replicate PBMC samples, requiring FDR below 0.01 and a log2 fold change above 5 up to day 15. CD4 or CD8 identity was assigned to each bulk clonotype according to whether the clonotype was present at higher abundance in the sequenced CD4 repertoire or the sequenced CD8 repertoire. TCRdb applied fastp at Q25 and MiXCR to the public reads, then kept only in-frame beta chains. For every CDR3 protein sequence, its rows merge into one entry that carries the most common genes and DNA. TCRdb assigned the V and J calls; the authors' analysis was not used. This sample has about 340,000 distinct CDR3 sequences in its table, and approximately 13% of those were observed once. More than 3% of the sample is taken by the ten largest.

The CDR3, from cysteine to phenylalanine, totals 13 residues. CDR3 DNA is the only sequence kept; it has 39 bases, read in frame from the first base. Trimming at the junction amounts to 3 bases on V and 7 bases on J, and the germline ends lie 12 bases apart. From a lookup of the germline V gene (reference sequence), CDR1 and CDR2 are LGHDT and YNNKEL. The sample was CD4+ T cells sorted from PBMCs, taken 15 days after the yellow fever booster vaccination. The receptor was isolated from a man between 18 and 35 years old who received the YFV17D yellow fever vaccine. The V and J segments used are TRBV3-1 and TRBJ2-5, and perhaps TRBD2 as D gene, on 6 matching bases. The CDR3 amino acid sequence is: CASSHGGLGTQYF. The nucleotides read TGTGCCAGCAGCCACGGGGGATTGGGGACCCAGTACTTC.